This TCR beta chain was sequenced during a study of graft-versus-host responses after intestinal transplantation. At the level of the study: The whole recipient group had anti-thymocyte globulin induction followed by tacrolimus and steroids for approximately three years.

In regard to this clone: Its antigen is unknown.

Study results and limitations: Recipient bone marrow held GvH clones, some seen earlier in ileum or blood.

Germline-derived CDR1 and CDR2 are SGHRS and YFSETQ. The CDR3 loop spans 16 amino acids. With 6 bases clipped from V and 1 base from J, the junction kept 6 bases outside the gene matches. Clones were sequenced by immunoSEQ multiplex PCR, and TCRdb holds only the in-frame ones, with some missing. The table includes about 88,000 clones, around 93% detected once. The receptor comes from a human donor who was the organ donor for an intestinal transplant. The J gene is TRBJ2-5, the V gene TRBV5-1, with 13 bases that match TRBD2. The sequencing used unstimulated CD4+ T cells sorted from spleen or lymph node cells, collected before transplant. The CDR3 sequence: CASIATSGGIQETQYF. The CDR3, as DNA: TGCGCCAGCATCGCGACTAGCGGGGGGATCCAAGAGACCCAGTACTTC.